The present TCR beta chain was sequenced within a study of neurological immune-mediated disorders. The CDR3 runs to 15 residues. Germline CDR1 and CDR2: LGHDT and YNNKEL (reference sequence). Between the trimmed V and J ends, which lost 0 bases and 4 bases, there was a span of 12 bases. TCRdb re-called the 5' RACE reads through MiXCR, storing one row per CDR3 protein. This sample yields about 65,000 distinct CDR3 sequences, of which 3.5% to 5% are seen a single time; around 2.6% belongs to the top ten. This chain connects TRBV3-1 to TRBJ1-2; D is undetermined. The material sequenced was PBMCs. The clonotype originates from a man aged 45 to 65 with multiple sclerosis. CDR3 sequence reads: CASSQDRFPSYGYTF. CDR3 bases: TGTGCCAGCAGCCAAGACAGGTTCCCATCCTATGGCTACACCTTC.